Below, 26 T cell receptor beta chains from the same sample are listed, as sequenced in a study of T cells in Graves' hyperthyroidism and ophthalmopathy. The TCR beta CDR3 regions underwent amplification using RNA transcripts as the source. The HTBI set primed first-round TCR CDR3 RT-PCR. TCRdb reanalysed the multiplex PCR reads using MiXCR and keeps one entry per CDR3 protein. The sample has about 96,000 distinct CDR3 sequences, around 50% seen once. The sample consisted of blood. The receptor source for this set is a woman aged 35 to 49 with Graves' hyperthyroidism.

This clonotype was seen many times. The CDR3, as DNA: TGCAGCGTGCAGGTTTCCTACGAGCAGTACTTC. This encodes CSVQVSYEQYF. This sequence joins TRBV29-1 and TRBJ2-7; D unresolved. The CDR3 runs to 11 residues. Germline V CDR1 and CDR2: SQVTM, ANQGSEA. V lost 6 bases and J lost 1, with 7 bases in between.

The CDR3 region is CASSSGQGRIAFF. The CDR3, as DNA: TGTGCCAGCAGTTCGGGACAGGGGAGGATAGCTTTCTTT. The gene calls are TRBV7-8 and TRBJ1-1; 10 positions match TRBD1. V lost 6 bases to trimming and J lost 10 bases; unmatched junction nucleotides: 8. The V gene's germline CDR1 is SGHVS and CDR2 FQNEAQ. The CDR3 is 13 residues long.

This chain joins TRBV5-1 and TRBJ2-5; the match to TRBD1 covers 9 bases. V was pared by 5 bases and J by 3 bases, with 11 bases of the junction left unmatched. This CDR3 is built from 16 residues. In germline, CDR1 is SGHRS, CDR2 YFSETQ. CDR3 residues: CASRNGQGTEEETQYF. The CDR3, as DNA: TGCGCCAGCAGAAACGGACAGGGGACCGAAGAAGAGACCCAGTACTTC.

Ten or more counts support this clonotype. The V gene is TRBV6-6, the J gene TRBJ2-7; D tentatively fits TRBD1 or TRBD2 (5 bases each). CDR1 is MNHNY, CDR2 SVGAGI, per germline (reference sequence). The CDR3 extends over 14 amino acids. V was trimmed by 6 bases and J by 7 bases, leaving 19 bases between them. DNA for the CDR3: TGTGCCAGCAGCCAGAGGGACCACCCCTTTGAGCAGTACTTC. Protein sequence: CASSQRDHPFEQYF.

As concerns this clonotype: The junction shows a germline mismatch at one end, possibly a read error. The CDR3 DNA reads as TGTGCCAGCAGCCCAAAGACCCAGTACTTC. Protein sequence: CASSPKTQYF. The chain couples TRBV15 to TRBJ2-5; D is ambiguous. The CDR3 is 10 residues long. Germline assignment: CDR1 LNHNV and CDR2 YYDKDF (reference sequence).

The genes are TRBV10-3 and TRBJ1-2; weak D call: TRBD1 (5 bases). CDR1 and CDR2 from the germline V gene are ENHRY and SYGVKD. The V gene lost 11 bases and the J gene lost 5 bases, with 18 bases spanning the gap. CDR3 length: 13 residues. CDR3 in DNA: TGTGCCCGCTCCCTGGGGGAAAGTTATGGCTACACCTTC. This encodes CARSLGESYGYTF.

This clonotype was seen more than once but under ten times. CDR3 protein: CASSPIAGSTDTQYF. CDR3 nucleotides: TGTGCCAGCAGTCCTATCGCGGGAAGCACAGATACGCAGTATTTT. This chain links TRBV6-4 with TRBJ2-3; D perhaps matches TRBD2 (6 bases). CDR3 length equals 15 residues. V lost 5 bases and J 0 bases, leaving 12 bases between the germline ends. Germline CDR1 MRHNA, CDR2 SNTAGT.

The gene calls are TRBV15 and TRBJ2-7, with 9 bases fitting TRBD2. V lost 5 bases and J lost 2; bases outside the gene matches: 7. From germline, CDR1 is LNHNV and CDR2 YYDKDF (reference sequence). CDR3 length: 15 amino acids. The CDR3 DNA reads TGTGCCACCAGCCCGCCGACTAGCGGACCCTACGAGCAGTACTTC. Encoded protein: CATSPPTSGPYEQYF.

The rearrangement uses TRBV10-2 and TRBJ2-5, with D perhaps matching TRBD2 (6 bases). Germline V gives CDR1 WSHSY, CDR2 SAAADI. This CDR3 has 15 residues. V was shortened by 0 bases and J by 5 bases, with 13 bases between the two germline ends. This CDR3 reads CASSESTRGSETQYF. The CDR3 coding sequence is TGCGCCAGCAGTGAGTCGACTCGGGGGTCGGAGACCCAGTACTTC.

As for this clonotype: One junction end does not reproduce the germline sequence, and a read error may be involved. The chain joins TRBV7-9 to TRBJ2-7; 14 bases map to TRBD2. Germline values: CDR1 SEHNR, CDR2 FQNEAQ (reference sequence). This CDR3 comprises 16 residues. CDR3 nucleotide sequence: TGTGCCAGCAGCTGGCTGGGACTAGCGGGAGCATACGAGCAGGACTTC. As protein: CASSWLGLAGAYEQDF.

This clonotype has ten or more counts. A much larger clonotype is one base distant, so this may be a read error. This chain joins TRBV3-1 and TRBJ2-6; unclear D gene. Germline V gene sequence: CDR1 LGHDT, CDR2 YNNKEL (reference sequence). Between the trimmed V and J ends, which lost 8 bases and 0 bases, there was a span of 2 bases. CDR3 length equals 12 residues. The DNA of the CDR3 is TGTGCCAGCCGCTCTGGGGCCAACGTCCTGACTTTC. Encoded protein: CASRSGANVLTF.

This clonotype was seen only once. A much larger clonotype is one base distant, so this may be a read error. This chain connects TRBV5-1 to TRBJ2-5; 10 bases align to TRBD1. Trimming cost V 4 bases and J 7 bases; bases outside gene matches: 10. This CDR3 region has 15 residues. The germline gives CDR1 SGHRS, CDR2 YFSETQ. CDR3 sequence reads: CASSTEGTGVATQYF. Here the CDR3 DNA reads TGCGCCAGCAGCACCGAGGGGACAGGGGTAGCGACCCAGTACTTC.

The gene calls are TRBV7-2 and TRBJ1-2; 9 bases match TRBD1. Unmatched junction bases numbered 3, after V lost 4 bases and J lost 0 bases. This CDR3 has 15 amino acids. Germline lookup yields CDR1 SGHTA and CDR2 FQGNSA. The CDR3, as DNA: TGTGCCAGCAGCTCGGGACAGGGAGCTAACTATGGCTACACCTTC. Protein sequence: CASSSGQGANYGYTF. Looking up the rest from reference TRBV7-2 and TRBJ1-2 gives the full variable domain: GAGVSQSPSNKVTEKGKDVELRCDPISGHTALYWYRQSLGQGLEFLIYFQGNSAPDKSGLPSDRFSAERTGGSVSTLTIQRTQQEDSAVYLCASSSGQGANYGYTFGSGTRLTVV.

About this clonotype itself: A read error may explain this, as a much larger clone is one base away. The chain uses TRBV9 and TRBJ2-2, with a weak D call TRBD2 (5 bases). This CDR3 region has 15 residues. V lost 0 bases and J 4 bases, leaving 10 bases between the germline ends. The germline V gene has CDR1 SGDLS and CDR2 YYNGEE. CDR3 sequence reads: CASSVELASTGELFF. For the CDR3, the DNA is TGTGCCAGCAGCGTAGAGCTAGCTAGCACCGGGGAGCTGTTTTTT.

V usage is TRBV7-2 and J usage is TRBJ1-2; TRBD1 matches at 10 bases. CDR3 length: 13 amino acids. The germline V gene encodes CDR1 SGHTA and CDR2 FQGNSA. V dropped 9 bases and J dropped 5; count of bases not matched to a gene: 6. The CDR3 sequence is CASSPGQGYGYTF. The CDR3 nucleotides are TGTGCCAGTAGCCCGGGACAGGGGTATGGCTACACCTTC.

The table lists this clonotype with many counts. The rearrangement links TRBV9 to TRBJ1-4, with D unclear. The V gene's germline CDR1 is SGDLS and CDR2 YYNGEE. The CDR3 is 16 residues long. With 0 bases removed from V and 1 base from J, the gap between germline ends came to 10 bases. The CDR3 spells CASSVDPHKTNEKLFF. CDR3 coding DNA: TGTGCCAGCAGCGTAGACCCGCATAAAACTAATGAAAAACTGTTTTTT.

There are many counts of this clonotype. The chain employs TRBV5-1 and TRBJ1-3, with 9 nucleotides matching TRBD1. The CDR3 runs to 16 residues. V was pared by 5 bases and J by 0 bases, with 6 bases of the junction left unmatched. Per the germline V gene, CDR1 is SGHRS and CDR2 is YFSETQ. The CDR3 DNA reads TGCGCCAGCAGTCCCAACAGGGGGCACTCTGGAAACACCATATATTTT. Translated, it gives CASSPNRGHSGNTIYF.

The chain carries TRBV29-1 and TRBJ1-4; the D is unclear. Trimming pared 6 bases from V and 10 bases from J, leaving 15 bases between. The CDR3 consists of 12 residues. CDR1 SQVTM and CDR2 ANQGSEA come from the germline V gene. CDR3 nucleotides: TGCAGCGTCCTGACGCCAGGAGGAAAACTGTTTTTT. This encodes CSVLTPGGKLFF. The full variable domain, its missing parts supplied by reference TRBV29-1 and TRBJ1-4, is SAVISQKPSRDICQRGTSLTIQCQVDSQVTMMFWYRQQPGQSLTLIATANQGSEATYESGFVIDKFPISRPNLTFSTLTVSNMSPEDSSIYLCSVLTPGGKLFFGSGTQLSVL.

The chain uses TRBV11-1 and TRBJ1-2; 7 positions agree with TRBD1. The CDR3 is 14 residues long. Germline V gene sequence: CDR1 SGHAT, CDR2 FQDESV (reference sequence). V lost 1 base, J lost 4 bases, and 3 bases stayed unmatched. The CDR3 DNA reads TGTGCCAGCAGCTTAGGGGACAGACGCTATGGCTACACCTTC. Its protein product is CASSLGDRRYGYTF. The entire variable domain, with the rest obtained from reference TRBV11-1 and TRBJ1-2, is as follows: EAEVAQSPRYKITEKSQAVAFWCDPISGHATLYWYRQILGQGPELLVQFQDESVVDDSQLPKDRFSAERLKGVDSTLKIQPAELGDSAMYLCASSLGDRRYGYTFGSGTRLTVV.

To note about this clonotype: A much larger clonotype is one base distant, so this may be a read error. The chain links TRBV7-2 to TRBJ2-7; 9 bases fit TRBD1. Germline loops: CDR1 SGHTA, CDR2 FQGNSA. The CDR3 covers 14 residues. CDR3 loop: CASSTGTGYHEQYF. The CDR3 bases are TGCGCCAGCAGCACCGGGACAGGGTACCACGAGCAGTACTTC.

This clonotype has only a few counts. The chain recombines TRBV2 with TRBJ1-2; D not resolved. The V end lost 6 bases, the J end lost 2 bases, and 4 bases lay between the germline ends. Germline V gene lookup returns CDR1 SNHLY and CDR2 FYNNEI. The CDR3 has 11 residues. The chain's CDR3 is CASSENYGYTF. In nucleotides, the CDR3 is TGTGCCAGCAGCGAGAACTATGGCTACACCTTC.

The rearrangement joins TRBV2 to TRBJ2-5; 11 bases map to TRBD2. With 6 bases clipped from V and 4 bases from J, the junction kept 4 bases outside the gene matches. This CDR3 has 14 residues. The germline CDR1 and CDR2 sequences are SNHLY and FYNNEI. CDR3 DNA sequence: TGTGCCAGCAGCTATAGCGGGAGGGCAGAGACCCAGTACTTC. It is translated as CASSYSGRAETQYF.

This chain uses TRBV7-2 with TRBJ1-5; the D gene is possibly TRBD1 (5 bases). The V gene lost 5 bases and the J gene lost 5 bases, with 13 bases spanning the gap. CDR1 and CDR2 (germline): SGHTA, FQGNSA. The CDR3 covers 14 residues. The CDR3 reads CASSAGGGDQPQHF. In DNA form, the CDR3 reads TGTGCCAGCAGCGCCGGGGGGGGAGATCAGCCCCAGCATTTT.

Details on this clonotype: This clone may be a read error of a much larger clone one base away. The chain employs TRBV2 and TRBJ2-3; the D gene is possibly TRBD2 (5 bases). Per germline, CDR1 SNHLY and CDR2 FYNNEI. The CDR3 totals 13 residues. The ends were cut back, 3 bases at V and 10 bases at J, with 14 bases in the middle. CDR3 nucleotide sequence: TGTGCCAGCAGTGACCAAAGGACTCCCCCGCAGTATTTT. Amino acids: CASSDQRTPPQYF. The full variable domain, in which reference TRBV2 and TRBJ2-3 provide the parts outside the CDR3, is EPEVTQTPSHQVTQMGQEVILRCVPISNHLYFYWYRQILGQKVEFLVSFYNNEISEKSEIFDDQFSVERPDGSNFTLKIRSTKLEDSAMYFCASSDQRTPPQYFGPGTRLTVL.

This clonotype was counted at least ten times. The CDR3 nucleotides are TGCAGTGCTAGAGGCAACAGGGGACCCGCTAACTATGGCTACACCTTC. It encodes CSARGNRGPANYGYTF. The chain couples TRBV20-1 to TRBJ1-2; 7 bases line up with TRBD1. The CDR3 totals 16 residues. V shed 1 base and J 0 bases; nucleotides not matched to a gene: 8. CDR1 is DFQATT, CDR2 SNEGSKA, per germline (reference sequence).

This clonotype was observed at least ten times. CDR3 sequence reads: CSAILPDTYEQYF. DNA of the CDR3: TGCAGTGCTATCCTGCCGGACACCTACGAGCAGTACTTC. The genes are TRBV20-1 and TRBJ2-7; D is possibly TRBD1 (5 bases). Germline V gives CDR1 DFQATT, CDR2 SNEGSKA (reference sequence). This CDR3 comprises 13 residues. V dropped 4 bases and J dropped 2 bases, with 12 bases sitting between them.